This TCR beta chain was found in a study of neoadjuvant anti-PD-1 for oral cavity cancer. General observations from the study: Pretreatment Treg/Th17 ratio correlated inversely with post-treatment tumor clonality.

Method: immunoSEQ multiplex PCR; TCRdb's copy keeps in-frame clones and lacks some. The sample includes thousands of clones, approximately 70% of them seen just once. The time point here: after neoadjuvant nivolumab, at surgical resection. The V and J ends lost 7 bases and 2 bases respectively, with 14 bases between them. The CDR3 extends over 14 amino acids. Germline CDR1 is MNHNS and CDR2 is SASEGT. The sample holds a few counts of this clone. What it recognizes is unknown. The V call is TRBV6-1, the J call TRBJ1-2; D is possibly TRBD1 (6 bases). Source: PBMCs, taken after nivolumab (anti-PD-1) treatment. This TCR was sampled from a person aged 40 to 85 with oral cavity squamous cell carcinoma. The CDR3 DNA reads as TGTGCCAGCACGACAGGTGGAGCGAACTATGGCTACACCTTC. Its translation: CASTTGGANYGYTF.